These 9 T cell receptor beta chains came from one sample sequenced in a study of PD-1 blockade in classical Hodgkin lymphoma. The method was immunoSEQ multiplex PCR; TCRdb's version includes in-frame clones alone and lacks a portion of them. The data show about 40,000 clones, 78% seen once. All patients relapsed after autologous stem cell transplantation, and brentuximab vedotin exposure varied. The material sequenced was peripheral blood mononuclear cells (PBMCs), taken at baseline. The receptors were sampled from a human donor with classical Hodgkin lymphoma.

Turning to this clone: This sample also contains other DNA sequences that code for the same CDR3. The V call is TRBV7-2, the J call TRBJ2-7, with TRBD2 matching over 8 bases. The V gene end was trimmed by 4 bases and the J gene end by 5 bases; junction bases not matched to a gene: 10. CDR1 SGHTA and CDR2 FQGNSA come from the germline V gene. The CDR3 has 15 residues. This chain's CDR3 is CASSSAGTRSHEQYF. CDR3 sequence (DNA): TGTGCCAGCAGCTCGGCCGGGACTAGAAGCCACGAGCAGTACTTC.

The CDR3 nucleotides read TGTGCCAGCAGTTATAGGGGCAGCCGGTCTGAAAAACTGTTTTTT. The encoded protein is CASSYRGSRSEKLFF. This chain uses TRBV6-5 with TRBJ1-4, with D maybe TRBD1 (5 bases). Looked up from germline, CDR1 is MNHEY and CDR2 is SVGAGI. V was clipped by 3 bases and J by 7 bases, with 15 bases between them. CDR3 length: 15 amino acids.

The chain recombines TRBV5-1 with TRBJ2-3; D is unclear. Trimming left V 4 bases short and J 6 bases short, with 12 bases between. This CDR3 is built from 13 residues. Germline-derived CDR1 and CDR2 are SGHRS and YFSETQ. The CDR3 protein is CASSPNLRDTQYF. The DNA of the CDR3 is TGCGCCAGCAGCCCCAACCTCCGGGATACGCAGTATTTT.

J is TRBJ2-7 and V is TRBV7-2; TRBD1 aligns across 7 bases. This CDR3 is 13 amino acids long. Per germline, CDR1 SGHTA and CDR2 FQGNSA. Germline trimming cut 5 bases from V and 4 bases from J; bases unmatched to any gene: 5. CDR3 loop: CASSTGTAYEQYF. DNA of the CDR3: TGTGCCAGCAGCACCGGGACAGCTTACGAGCAGTACTTC.

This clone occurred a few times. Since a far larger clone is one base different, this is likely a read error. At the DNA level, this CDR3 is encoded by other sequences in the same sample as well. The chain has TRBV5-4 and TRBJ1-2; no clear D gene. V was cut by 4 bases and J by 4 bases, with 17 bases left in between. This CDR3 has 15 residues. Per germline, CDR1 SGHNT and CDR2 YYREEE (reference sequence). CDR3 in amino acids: CASSQGYGHPYGYTF. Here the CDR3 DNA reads TGTGCCAGCAGCCAAGGGTATGGGCACCCCTATGGCTACACCTTC.

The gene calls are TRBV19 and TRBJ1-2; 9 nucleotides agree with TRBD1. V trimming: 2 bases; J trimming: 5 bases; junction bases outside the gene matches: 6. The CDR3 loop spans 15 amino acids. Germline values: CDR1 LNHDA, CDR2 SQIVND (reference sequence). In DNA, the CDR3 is TGTGCCAGTAGTATACTTGGGGACAGGGAGTATGGCTACACCTTC. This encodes CASSILGDREYGYTF. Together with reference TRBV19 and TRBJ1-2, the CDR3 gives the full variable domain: DGGITQSPKYLFRKEGQNVTLSCEQNLNHDAMYWYRQDPGQGLRLIYYSQIVNDFQKGDIAEGYSVSREKKESFPLTVTSAQKNPTAFYLCASSILGDREYGYTFGSGTRLTVV.

For the CDR3, the DNA is TGCGCCAGCATCCTGGGGGGTCTCTCCTATGGCTACACCTTC. Translating gives CASILGGLSYGYTF. The V and J genes are TRBV5-1 and TRBJ1-2; tentatively, D is TRBD1 (5 bases). Trimming stripped 6 bases from V and 4 bases from J, with 16 bases between. Germline V lookup: CDR1 SGHRS, CDR2 YFSETQ. This CDR3 is built from 14 residues.

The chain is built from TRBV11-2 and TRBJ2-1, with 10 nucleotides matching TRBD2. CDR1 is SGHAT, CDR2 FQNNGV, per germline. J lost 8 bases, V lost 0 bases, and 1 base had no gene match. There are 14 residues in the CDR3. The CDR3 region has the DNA TGTGCCAGCAGCTTAGATCTAGCGGGGGATGAGCAGTTCTTC. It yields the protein CASSLDLAGDEQFF. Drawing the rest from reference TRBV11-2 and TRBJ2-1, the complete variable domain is EAGVAQSPRYKIIEKRQSVAFWCNPISGHATLYWYQQILGQGPKLLIQFQNNGVVDDSQLPKDRFSAERLKGVDSTLKIQPAKLEDSAVYLCASSLDLAGDEQFFGPGTRLTVL.

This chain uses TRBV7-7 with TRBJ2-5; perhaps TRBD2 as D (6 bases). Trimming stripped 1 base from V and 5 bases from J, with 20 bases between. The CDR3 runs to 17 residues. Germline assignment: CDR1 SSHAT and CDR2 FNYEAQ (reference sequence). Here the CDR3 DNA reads TGTGCCAGCAGCTTAGGAGGTAGCGGAGGGCTGAGGGAGACCCAGTACTTC. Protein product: CASSLGGSGGLRETQYF.